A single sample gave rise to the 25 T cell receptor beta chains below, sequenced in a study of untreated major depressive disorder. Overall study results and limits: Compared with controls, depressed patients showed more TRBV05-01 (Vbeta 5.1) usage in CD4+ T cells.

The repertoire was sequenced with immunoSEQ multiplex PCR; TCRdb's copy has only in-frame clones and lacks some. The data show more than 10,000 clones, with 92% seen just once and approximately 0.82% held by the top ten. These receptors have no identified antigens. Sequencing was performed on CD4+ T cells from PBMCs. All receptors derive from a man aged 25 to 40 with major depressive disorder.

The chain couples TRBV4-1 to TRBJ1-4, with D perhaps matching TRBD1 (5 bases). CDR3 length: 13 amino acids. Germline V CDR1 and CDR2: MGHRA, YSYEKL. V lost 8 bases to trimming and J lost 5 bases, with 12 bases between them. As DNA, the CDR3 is TGCGCCAGCGGGGGAGGAGAAAATGAAAAACTGTTTTTT. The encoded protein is CASGGGENEKLFF.

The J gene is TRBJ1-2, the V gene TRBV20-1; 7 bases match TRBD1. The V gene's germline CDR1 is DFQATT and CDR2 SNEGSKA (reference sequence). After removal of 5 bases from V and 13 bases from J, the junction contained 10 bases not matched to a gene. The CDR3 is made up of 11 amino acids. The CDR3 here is CSAPPDRVVTF. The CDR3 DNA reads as TGCAGTGCTCCCCCCGACAGGGTTGTCACCTTC.

CDR3 nucleotides: TGCGCCAGCACGATAGGACAGGTTAAGGCTGAAGCTTTCTTT. Protein product: CASTIGQVKAEAFF. The V call is TRBV5-1, the J call TRBJ1-1, with 7 bases that match TRBD1. CDR1 and CDR2 from the germline V gene are SGHRS and YFSETQ. The CDR3 consists of 14 residues. The V gene end was trimmed by 6 bases and the J gene end by 6 bases; junction bases not matched to a gene: 11.

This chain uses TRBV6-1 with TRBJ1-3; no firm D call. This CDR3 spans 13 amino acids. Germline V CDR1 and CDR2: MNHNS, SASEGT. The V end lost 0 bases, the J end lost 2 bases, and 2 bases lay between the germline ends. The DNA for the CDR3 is TGTGCCAGCAGTGAAGCGACTGGAAACACCATATATTTT. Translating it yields CASSEATGNTIYF.

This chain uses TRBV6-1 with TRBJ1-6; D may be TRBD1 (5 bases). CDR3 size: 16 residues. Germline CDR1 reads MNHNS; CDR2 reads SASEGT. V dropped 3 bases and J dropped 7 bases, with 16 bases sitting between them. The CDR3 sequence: CASSDRKGAGNSPLHF. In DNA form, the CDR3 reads TGTGCCAGCAGTGATCGTAAAGGGGCCGGGAATTCACCCCTCCACTTT.

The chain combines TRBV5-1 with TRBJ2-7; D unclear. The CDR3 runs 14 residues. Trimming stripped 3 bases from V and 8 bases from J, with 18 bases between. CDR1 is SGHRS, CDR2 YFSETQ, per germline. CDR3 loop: CASSSRSPEGQQYF. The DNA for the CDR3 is TGCGCCAGCAGCTCTCGGAGCCCGGAAGGCCAGCAGTACTTC.

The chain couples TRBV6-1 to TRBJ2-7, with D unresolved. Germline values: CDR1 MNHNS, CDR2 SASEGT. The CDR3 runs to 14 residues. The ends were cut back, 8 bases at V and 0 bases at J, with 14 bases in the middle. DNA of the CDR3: TGTGCCAGCGTTAAGGCGCCCTTCTCCTACGAGCAGTACTTC. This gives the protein CASVKAPFSYEQYF.

The CDR3 loop reads CASSSYSNQPQHF. CDR3 nucleotides: TGTGCCAGCAGCTCTTATAGCAATCAGCCCCAGCATTTT. The gene calls are TRBV7-2 and TRBJ1-5; no clear D gene. Germline CDR1 reads SGHTA; CDR2 reads FQGNSA. This CDR3 region has 13 residues. The V gene lost 4 bases and the J gene lost 0 bases, with 4 bases spanning the gap.

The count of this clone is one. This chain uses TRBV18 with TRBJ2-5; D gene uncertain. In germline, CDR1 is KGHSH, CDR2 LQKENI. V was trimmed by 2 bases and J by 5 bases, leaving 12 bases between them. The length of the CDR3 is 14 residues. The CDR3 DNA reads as TGTGCCAGCTCACCATATGGGGATTCGGAGACCCAGTACTTC. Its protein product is CASSPYGDSETQYF.

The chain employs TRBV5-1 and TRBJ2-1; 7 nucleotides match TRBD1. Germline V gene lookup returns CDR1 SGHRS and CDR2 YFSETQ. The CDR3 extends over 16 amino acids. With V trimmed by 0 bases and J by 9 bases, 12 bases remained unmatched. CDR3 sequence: CASSLAMGQGVSEQFF. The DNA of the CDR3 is TGCGCCAGCAGCTTGGCCATGGGGCAGGGGGTTAGTGAGCAGTTCTTC.

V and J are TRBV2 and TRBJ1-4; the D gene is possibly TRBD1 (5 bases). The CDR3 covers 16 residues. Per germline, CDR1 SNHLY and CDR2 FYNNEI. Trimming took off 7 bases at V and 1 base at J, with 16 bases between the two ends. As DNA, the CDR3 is TGTGCCAGCACCCGGGACGGACTACTAACTAATGAAAAACTGTTTTTT. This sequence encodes CASTRDGLLTNEKLFF.

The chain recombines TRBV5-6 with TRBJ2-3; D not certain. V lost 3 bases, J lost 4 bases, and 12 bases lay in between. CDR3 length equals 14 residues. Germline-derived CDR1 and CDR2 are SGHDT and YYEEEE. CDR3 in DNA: TGTGCCAGCAGCTCAGGATGGGCTGCAGATACGCAGTATTTT. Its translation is CASSSGWAADTQYF.

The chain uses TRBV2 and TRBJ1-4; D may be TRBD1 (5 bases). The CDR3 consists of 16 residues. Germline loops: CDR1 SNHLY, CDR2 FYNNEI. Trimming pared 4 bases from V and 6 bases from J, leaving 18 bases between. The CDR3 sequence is CASSVIRSGLDEKLFF. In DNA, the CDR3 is TGTGCCAGCAGTGTCATCAGGTCGGGGCTAGATGAAAAACTGTTTTTT.

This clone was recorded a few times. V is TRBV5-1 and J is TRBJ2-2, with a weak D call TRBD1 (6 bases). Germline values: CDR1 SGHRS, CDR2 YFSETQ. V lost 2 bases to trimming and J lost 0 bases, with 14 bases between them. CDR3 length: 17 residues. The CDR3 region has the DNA TGCGCCAGCAGCTTCGATCCTTCAGGGGCGAACACCGGGGAGCTGTTTTTT. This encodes CASSFDPSGANTGELFF.

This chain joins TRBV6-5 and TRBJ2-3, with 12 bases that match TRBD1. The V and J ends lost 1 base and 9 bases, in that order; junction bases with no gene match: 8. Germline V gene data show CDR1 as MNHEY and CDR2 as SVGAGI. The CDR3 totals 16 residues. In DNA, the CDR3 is TGTGCCAGCAGTTACTTAATGGGACAGGGGGCGGGGACGCAGTATTTT. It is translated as CASSYLMGQGAGTQYF.

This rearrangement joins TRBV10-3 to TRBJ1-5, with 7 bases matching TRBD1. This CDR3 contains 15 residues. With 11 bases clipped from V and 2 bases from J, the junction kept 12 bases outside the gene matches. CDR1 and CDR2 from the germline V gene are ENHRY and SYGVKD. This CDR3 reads CARKRGPPRNQPQHF. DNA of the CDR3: TGTGCCCGCAAGAGGGGGCCCCCCCGCAATCAGCCCCAGCATTTT.

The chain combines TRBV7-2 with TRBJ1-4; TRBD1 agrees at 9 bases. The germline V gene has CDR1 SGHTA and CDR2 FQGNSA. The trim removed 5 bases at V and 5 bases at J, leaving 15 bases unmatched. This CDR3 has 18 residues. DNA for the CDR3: TGTGCCAGCAGCCCCAACGTCCCGGGACAGGGAAAGAATGAAAAACTGTTTTTT. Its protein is CASSPNVPGQGKNEKLFF.

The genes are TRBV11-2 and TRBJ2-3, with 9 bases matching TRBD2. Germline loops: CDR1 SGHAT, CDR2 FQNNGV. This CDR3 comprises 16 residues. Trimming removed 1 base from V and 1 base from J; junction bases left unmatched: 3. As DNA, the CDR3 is TGTGCCAGCAGCTTAGTAGCGGGGGCCGGCACAGATACGCAGTATTTT. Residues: CASSLVAGAGTDTQYF.

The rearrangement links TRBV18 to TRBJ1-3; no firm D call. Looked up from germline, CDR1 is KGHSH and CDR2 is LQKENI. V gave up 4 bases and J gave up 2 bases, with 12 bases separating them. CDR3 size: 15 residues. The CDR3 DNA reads TGTGCCAGCTCACTCCCGGGAGCCACTGGAAACACCATATATTTT. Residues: CASSLPGATGNTIYF.

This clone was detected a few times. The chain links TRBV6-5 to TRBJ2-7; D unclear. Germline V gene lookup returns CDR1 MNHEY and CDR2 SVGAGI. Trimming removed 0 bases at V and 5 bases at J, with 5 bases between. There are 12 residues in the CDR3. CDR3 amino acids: CASSYSRHEQYF. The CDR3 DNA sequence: TGTGCCAGCAGTTACTCCAGGCACGAGCAGTACTTC.

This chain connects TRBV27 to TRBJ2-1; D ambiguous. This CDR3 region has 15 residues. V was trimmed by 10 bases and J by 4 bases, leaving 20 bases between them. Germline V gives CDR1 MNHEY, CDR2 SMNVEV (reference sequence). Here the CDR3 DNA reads TGTGCCACCTCGGCCCTCCGGAAAGCGTACAATGAGCAGTTCTTC. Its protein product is CATSALRKAYNEQFF.

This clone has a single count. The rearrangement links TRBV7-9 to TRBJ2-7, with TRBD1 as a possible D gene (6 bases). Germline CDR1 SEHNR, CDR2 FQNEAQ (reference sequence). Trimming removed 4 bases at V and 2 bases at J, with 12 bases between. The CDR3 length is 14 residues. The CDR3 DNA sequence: TGTGCCAGCAGCTGGACAGCCTCGGCCTACGAGCAGTACTTC. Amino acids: CASSWTASAYEQYF.

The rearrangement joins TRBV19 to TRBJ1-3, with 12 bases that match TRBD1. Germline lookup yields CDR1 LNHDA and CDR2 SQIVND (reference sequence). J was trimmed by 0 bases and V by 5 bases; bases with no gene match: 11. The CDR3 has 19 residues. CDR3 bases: TGTGCCAGTAGTTTTCCCCGGGACAGGGGGCTGAGCTCTGGAAACACCATATATTTT. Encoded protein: CASSFPRDRGLSSGNTIYF.

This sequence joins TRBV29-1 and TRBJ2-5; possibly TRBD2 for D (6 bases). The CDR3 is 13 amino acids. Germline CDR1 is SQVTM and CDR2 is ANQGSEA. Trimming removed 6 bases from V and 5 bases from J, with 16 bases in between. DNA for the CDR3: TGCAGCGTCGACGGAGGGAATGGGGAGACCCAGTACTTC. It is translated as CSVDGGNGETQYF.

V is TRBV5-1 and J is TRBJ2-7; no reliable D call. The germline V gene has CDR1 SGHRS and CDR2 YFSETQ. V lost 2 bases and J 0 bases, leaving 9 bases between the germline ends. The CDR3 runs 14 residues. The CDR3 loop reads CASSFVPSSYEQYF. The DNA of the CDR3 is TGCGCCAGCAGCTTCGTCCCGAGCTCCTACGAGCAGTACTTC.